This entry features one TCR beta chain sequence. This record belongs to a study of control samples from healthy donors and cancer patients. Clones were read by immunoSEQ multiplex PCR, and TCRdb kept only the in-frame ones, dropping some. The top ten clones hold over 10% of a sample with about 140,000 clones, 85% to 95% of them seen once. V lost 6 bases and J lost 3, with 12 bases in between. The germline V gene has CDR1 MNHEY and CDR2 SVGAGI. The CDR3 spans 13 residues. Material: blood. This TCR came from a man aged 40-49 years in good health. The chain uses TRBV6-5 and TRBJ2-7; weak D call: TRBD1 (6 bases). The CDR3 loop is CASSTQGYYEQYF. CDR3 sequence (DNA): TGTGCCAGCAGCACTCAGGGGTACTACGAGCAGTACTTC.